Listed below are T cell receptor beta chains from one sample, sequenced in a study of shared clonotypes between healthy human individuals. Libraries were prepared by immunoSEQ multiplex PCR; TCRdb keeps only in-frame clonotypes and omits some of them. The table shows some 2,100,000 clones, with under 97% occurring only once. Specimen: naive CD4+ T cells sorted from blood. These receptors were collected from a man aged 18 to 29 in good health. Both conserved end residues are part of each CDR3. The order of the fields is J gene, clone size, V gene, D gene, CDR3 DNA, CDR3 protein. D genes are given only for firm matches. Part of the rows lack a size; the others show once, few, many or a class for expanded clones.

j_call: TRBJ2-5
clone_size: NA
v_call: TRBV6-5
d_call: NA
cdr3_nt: TGTGCCAGCAGTTACAGCAGGGCCCGGGAGACCCAGTACTTC
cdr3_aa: CASSYSRARETQYF

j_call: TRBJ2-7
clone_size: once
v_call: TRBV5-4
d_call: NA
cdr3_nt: TGTGCCAGCAGCTCAAGAGGGTTCGGCGAGCAGTACTTC
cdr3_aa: CASSSRGFGEQYF

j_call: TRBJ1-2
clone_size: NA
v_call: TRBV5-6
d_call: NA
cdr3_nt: TGTGCCAGCAGCTTTGAGGCGACAGGAATCTATGGCTACACCTTC
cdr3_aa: CASSFEATGIYGYTF

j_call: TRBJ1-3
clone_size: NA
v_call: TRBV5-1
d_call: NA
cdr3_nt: TGCGCCAGCAGCCCCGCGTTCGGTGGAAACACCATATATTTT
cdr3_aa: CASSPAFGGNTIYF

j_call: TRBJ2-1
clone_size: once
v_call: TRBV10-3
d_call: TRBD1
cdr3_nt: TGTGCCATCAGTACAGGGGGTGATGAGCAGTTCTTC
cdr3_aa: CAISTGGDEQFF

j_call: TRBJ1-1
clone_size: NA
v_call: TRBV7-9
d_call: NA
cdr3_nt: TGTGCCAGCAGCTTAGGAGCGGCCTTGAACACTGAAGCTTTCTTT
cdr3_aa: CASSLGAALNTEAFF

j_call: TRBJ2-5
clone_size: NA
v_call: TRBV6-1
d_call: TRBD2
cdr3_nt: TGTGCCAGCAACACTCAGACTAGCGGCGAGACCCAGTACTTC
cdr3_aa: CASNTQTSGETQYF

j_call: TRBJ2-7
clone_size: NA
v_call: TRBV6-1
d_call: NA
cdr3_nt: TGTGCCAGCAGTGAAGGGGGCCCCTACGAGCAGTACTTC
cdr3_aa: CASSEGGPYEQYF

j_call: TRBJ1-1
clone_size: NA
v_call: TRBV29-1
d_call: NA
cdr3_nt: TGCAGCGTTGAAGGCCAGGGGAACACTGAAGCTTTCTTT
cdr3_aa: CSVEGQGNTEAFF

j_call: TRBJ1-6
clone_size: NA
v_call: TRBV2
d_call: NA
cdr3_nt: TGTGCCAGCAGTGCTGGGGTTAATTCACCCCTCCACTTT
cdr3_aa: CASSAGVNSPLHF

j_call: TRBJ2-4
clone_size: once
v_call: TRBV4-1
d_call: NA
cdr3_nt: TGCGCCAGCAGCCTTGCGGCGGTTGGAGCCAAAAACATTCAGTACTTC
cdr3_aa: CASSLAAVGAKNIQYF

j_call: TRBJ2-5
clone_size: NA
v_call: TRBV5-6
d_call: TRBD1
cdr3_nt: TGTGCCAGCAGCTGGCTGGGGACAGGGGGCCAGGAGACCCAGTACTTC
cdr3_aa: CASSWLGTGGQETQYF

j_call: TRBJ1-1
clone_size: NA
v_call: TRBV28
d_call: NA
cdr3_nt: TGTGCCAGTGTGGCCCCTACTAACCCTGAAGCTTTCTTT
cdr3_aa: CASVAPTNPEAFF

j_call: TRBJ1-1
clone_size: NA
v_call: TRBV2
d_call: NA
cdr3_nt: TGTGCCAGCAGTGAACTTGCGGGGAACACTGAAGCTTTCTTT
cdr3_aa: CASSELAGNTEAFF

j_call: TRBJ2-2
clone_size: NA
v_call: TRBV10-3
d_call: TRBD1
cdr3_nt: TGTGCTACTGAGGGGACAGGGAACACCGGGGAGCTGTTTTTT
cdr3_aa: CATEGTGNTGELFF

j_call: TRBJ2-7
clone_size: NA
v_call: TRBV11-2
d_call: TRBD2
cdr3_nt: TGTGCCAGCAGCCACAAGCGGGGGGGCCTTAACGAGCAGTACTTC
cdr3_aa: CASSHKRGGLNEQYF

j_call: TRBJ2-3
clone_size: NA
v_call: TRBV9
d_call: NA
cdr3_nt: TGTGCCAGCAGCGTAGATCTCACAGATACGCAGTATTTT
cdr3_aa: CASSVDLTDTQYF

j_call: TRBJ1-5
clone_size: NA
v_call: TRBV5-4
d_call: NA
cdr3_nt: TGTGCCAGCAGCGCCCGGGGAGGCAATCAGCCCCAGCATTTT
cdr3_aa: CASSARGGNQPQHF

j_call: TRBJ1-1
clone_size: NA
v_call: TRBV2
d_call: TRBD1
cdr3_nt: TGTGCCAGCAGGGACAGGGGCCACACTGAAGCTTTCTTT
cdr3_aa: CASRDRGHTEAFF

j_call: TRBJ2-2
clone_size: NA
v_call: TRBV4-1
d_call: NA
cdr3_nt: TGCGCCAGCAGCCCGCGGACAGTAAACACCGGGGAGCTGTTTTTT
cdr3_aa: CASSPRTVNTGELFF

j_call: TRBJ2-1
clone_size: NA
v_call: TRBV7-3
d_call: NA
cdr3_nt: TGTGCCAGCAGCCCCCTGCTCGGCTCCCCGGCCCTACTCTTCTTC
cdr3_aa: CASSPLLGSPALLFF

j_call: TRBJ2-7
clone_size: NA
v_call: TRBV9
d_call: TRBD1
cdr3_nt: TGTGCCAGCAGCCCGGGACAGGGACCCTCCTACGAGCAGTACTTC
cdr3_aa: CASSPGQGPSYEQYF

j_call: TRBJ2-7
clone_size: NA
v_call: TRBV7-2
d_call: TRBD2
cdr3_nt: TGTGCCAGCGGCTCACTAGCGGGGGGGTACGAGCAGTACTTC
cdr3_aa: CASGSLAGGYEQYF

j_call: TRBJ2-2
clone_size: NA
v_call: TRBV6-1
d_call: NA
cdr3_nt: TGTGCCAGCAGTGGGGTCTCGTGGGACCTCTTTACCGGGGAGCTGTTTTTT
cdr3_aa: CASSGVSWDLFTGELFF

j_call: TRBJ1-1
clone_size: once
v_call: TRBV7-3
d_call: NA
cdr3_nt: TGTGCCAGCAGCTTAATGGCTGACACTGAAGCTTTCTTT
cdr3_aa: CASSLMADTEAFF

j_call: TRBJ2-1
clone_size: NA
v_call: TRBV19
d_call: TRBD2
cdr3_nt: TGTGCCAGTAGTCTAAAACGGACTAGCGGGGGGCACTGGAATGAGCAGTTCTTC
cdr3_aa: CASSLKRTSGGHWNEQFF

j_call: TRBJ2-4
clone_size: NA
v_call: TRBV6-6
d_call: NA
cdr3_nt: TGTGCCAGCAGCAAAGGCGTCGTCTTAGCCAAAAACATTCAGTACTTC
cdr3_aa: CASSKGVVLAKNIQYF

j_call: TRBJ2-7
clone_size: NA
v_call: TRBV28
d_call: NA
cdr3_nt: TGTGCCAGCAGCTTTTCCGGGACACCGACCTACGAGCAGTACTTC
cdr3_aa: CASSFSGTPTYEQYF

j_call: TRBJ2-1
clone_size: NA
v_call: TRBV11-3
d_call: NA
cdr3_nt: TGTGCCAGCAGCCTCAGGGGTTATGAGCAGTTCTTC
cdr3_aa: CASSLRGYEQFF

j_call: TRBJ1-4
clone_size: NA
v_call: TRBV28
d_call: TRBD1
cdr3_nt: TGTGCCAGCAGTCCTCGGGACAGGGCCCCTGAAAAACTGTTTTTT
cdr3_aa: CASSPRDRAPEKLFF

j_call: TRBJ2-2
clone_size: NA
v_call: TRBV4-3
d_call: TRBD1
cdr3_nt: TGCGCCAGCCGGGACAGGGTCTTAACCGGGGAGCTGTTTTTT
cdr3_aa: CASRDRVLTGELFF

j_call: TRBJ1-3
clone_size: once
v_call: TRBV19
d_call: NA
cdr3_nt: TGTGCCAGTAGTATCTCAGGGGTCAAACTCGGAAACACCATATATTTT
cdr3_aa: CASSISGVKLGNTIYF

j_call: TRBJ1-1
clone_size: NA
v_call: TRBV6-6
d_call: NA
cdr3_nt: TGTGCCAGCAGTTACCGCACTGAAGCTTTCTTT
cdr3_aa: CASSYRTEAFF

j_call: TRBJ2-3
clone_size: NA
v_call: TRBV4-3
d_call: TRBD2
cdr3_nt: TGCGCCAGCAGCGACCCGACTAGCGGGATGGCAGATACGCAGTATTTT
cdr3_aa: CASSDPTSGMADTQYF

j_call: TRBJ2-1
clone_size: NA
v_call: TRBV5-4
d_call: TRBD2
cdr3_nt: TGTGCCAGCAGCTTGGGGACTAGCAGCCCCAATGAGCAGTTCTTC
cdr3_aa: CASSLGTSSPNEQFF

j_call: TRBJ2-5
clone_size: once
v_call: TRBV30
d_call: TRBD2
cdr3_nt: TGTGCCTGGAGTGGGGGACTAGGCAAGAGGACCCAGTACTTC
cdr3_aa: CAWSGGLGKRTQYF

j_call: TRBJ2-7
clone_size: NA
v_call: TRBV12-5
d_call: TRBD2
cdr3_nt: TGTGCTAGTGGTTTGGCGAAGGTGTTAGCGGGAGATAACGAGCAGTACTTC
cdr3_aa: CASGLAKVLAGDNEQYF

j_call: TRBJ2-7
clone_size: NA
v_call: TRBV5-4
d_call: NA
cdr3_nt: TGTGCCAGCAGCCGATCGAGGGGGGGTTCCTACGAGCAGTACTTC
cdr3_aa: CASSRSRGGSYEQYF

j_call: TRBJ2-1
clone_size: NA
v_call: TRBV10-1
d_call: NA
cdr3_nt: TGCGCCAGCACCGGACTACCCACCCTCTCCTACAATGAGCAGTTCTTC
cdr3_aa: CASTGLPTLSYNEQFF

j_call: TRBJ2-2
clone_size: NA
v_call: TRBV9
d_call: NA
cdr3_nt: TGTGCCAGCAGCCTACTGGGGACGGCGAACACCGGGGAGCTGTTTTTT
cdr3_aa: CASSLLGTANTGELFF

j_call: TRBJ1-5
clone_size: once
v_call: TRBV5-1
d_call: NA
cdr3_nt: TGCGCCAGCAGCGTGGACAGTCTCAATCAGCCCCAGCATTTT
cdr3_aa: CASSVDSLNQPQHF

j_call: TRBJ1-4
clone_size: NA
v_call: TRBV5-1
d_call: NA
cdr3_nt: TGCGCCAGCAGCTTGGCCATGACAGCTAATGAAAAACTGTTTTTT
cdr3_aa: CASSLAMTANEKLFF

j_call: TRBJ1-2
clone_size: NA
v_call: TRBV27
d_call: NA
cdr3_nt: TGTGCCAGCAGTCGTGCTGGGGTCTATGGCTACACCTTC
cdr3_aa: CASSRAGVYGYTF

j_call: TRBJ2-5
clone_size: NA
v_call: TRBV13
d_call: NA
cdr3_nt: TGTGCCAGCAGCTTAGGCTACAAGTACCAAGAGACCCAGTACTTC
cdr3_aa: CASSLGYKYQETQYF

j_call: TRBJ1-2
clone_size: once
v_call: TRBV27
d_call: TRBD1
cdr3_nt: TGTGCCAGCAGTTACACAGGGGGCCCTAACTATGGCTACACCTTC
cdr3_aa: CASSYTGGPNYGYTF

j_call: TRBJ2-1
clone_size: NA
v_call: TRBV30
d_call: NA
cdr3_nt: TGTGCCTGGCGTTTCGGCGCGAATGAGCAGTTCTTC
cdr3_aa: CAWRFGANEQFF

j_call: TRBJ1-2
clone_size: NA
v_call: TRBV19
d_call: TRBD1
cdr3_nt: TGTGCCAGTAGCAGGTCGAGGACAGGGGATTATGGCTACACCTTC
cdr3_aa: CASSRSRTGDYGYTF

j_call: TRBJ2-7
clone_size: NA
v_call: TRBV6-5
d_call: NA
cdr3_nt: TGTGCCACCCGTAGGGGAAAGTTCGACGAGCAGTACTTC
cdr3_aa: CATRRGKFDEQYF

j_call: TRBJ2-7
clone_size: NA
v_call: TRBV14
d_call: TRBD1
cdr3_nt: TGTGCCAGCAGCCAACTCTCAGGGGGCAAGTACGAGCAGTACTTC
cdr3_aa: CASSQLSGGKYEQYF

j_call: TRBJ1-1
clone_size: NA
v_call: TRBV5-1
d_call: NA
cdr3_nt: TGCGCCAGCAGCTCCGGGGGGGCGAACACTGAAGCTTTCTTT
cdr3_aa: CASSSGGANTEAFF

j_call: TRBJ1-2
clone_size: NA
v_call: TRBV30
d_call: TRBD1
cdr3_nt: TGTGCCTGGACCCCGAGGGACAGTAACTATGGCTACACCTTC
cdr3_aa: CAWTPRDSNYGYTF